A single TCR beta chain is shown here with its context. The sample comes from a study of shared T cell receptors in the human thymus. Looked up from germline, CDR1 is PRHDT and CDR2 is FYEKMQ (reference sequence). This CDR3 has 14 amino acids. Trimming removed 2 bases at V and 5 bases at J, with 11 bases between. Libraries were prepared by immunoSEQ multiplex PCR; TCRdb keeps only in-frame clonotypes and omits some of them. Counted here are approximately 580,000 clones, approximately 80% occurring once; the ten biggest clones make up more than 0.01%. These same data were also listed under a study on human thymus T cells. This second study notes: Serving as donors were healthy Finnish infants, each of whom was having open corrective surgery for congenital heart defects. Thymic samples were excised during corrective heart operations. Use of V and J genes seemed skewed within the thymic and blood repertoires. Related research described thymic repertoires that were highly overlapping among unrelated individuals.

V usage is TRBV13 and J usage is TRBJ2-3; D may be TRBD2 (6 bases). The TCR sequence derives from a boy younger than two with a congenital heart defect. The specimen was thymocytes. CDR3 region: CASSLIRELDTQYF. DNA for the CDR3: TGTGCCAGCAGCTTAATCCGGGAGTTAGATACGCAGTATTTT. Full variable domain (outside the CDR3, taken from reference TRBV13 and TRBJ2-3): AAGVIQSPRHLIKEKRETATLKCYPIPRHDTVYWYQQGPGQDPQFLISFYEKMQSDKGSIPDRFSAQQFSDYHSELNMSSLELGDSALYFCASSLIRELDTQYFGPGTRLTVL.